This T cell receptor beta chain was captured in a study of shared clonotypes between healthy human individuals. The ends were cut back, 0 bases at V and 3 bases at J, with 6 bases in the middle. Germline V gives CDR1 SGDLS, CDR2 YYNGEE. This CDR3 has 13 residues. This clone was detected only a few times. Over several immunoSEQ plates, each subset's genomic DNA was distributed in even portions. Some clones are missing from TCRdb's copy, which holds only in-frame ones; the method was immunoSEQ multiplex PCR. The data show about 380,000 clones, approximately 97% seen once. Sequenced: memory CD8+ T cells sorted from blood. Subset given: CD45RO+ cells pooled with CCR7-negative TemRA cells. The receptor's source is a man in his thirties or forties in good health. The chain has TRBV9 and TRBJ1-1; tentatively, D is TRBD1 (5 bases). For the CDR3, the DNA is TGTGCCAGCAGCGTAGCAGGGCACACTGAAGCTTTCTTT. It is translated as CASSVAGHTEAFF.